This T cell receptor beta chain appears in the sequencing data of a study of OX40 agonist ivuxolimab in advanced cancers. Context from the whole study: Ivuxolimab was a fully human IgG2 agonistic monoclonal antibody targeting the costimulatory receptor OX40 (CD134). Intravenous ivuxolimab was administered to patients every 2 weeks at six dose levels: 0.01, 0.1, 0.3, 1.5, 3 and 10 mg/kg. Of the roughly 51 patients in dose escalation, about 19 had hepatocellular carcinoma, around 15 had melanoma, 9 had renal cell carcinoma and 9 had head and neck cancer. In the dose-escalation cohort, 65% to 85% of patients were male, and the mean age was 60 years with a range of roughly 23 to 90. Prior anti-PD-1, anti-PD-L1 or anti-CTLA-4 therapy was permitted, and checkpoint inhibitors had been received by around 40% of dose-escalation patients. Partial responses were achieved by three dose-escalation patients, of whom one had hepatocellular carcinoma and two had cutaneous melanoma. Peripheral TCRbeta sequencing aimed to test whether ivuxolimab altered TCR sequence diversity and caused clonal T-cell expansion. The paper describes the monotherapy dose-escalation part (N of about 52 patients) of the phase I trial of ivuxolimab.

The trial excluded patients who had a history of autoimmune disease or who were on systemic immunosuppression. Peripheral blood for TCR sequencing was collected from all dose cohorts at baseline, on cycle 4 day 1, and on cycle 7 day 1. Samples were obtained from an open-label, multicenter, first-in-human phase I dose-escalation trial of ivuxolimab. Adults with locally advanced or metastatic melanoma, renal cell, hepatocellular, or head and neck squamous cell carcinoma were enrolled in the trial. Before TCR sequencing, CD4+ and CD8+ T cells were separately sorted from peripheral blood. The full study reports these points: The antigen specificity of the peripheral T cells that underwent clonal expansion was not determined. In partial responders in the 0.1-3.0 mg/kg groups, normalized peripheral clonal expansion was found to be among the lowest, especially among CD8+ T cells. Low levels of normalized T-cell clonal expansion were also seen in some patients who did not respond. At doses from 0.1 to 3.0 mg/kg, clonal expansion was seen in both CD4+ and CD8+ blood T cells between baseline and week 6. After ivuxolimab, more expanded clones were found on average in CD8+ T cells than in CD4+ T cells.

V lost 5 bases and J lost 7 bases; the stretch between them is 21 bases long. In the germline V gene (reference sequence), CDR1 corresponds to SEHNR and CDR2 to FQNEAQ. The CDR3, from cysteine to phenylalanine, totals 17 residues. The read is trimmed to its CDR3 DNA, 51 bases read in frame from base 1. For sequencing of the TCRbeta CDR3 region, genomic DNA was extracted from the sorted cells. TCRbeta CDR3 regions were sequenced using the immunoSEQ Assay. Drawn from immuneACCESS, this table holds only the in-frame rearrangements with V and J called that TCRdb kept. Clones are partly lost; checked studies trace under half to an unresolved V gene and leave the rest unexplained. The sample yields around 46,000 clones; 75% to 95% were counted once. The biggest ten clones account for 4.9% of the sample. In the case of this clone: Its antigen is unknown. No base quality information exists; no much larger clone differs at one position.

The chain uses TRBV7-9 and TRBJ1-6; TRBD1 could be the D gene, as 5 bases match. This sample comprised CD4+ or CD8+ T cells sorted from blood, obtained in a trial of the OX40 agonist ivuxolimab. This TCR derives from an adult with an advanced solid tumor such as melanoma, head and neck, liver or kidney cancer. The CDR3 region has the sequence CASSPPGGGIRNSPLHF. The DNA sequence is as follows: TGTGCCAGCAGCCCGCCGGGGGGAGGCATCCGCAATTCACCCCTCCACTTT.